This T cell receptor (beta chain) stems from a study of blood T cell repertoires in COVID-19. Self-reported history from a screening survey and questionnaire set each donor's cohort. The CDR3 sequence is 18 residues long. In the authors' methods: Estimated nucleated cell counts came from reference gene primer amplification. Using immunoSEQ multiplex PCR, the repertoire was profiled, and TCRdb retains in-frame clones only, with some absent. The V and J calls and the clone size are those of that table, but D and trimming were determined from the DNA. Here the sample spans 200,000 to 250,000 clones, 83% being singletons.

The chain couples TRBV21-1 to TRBJ2-7; the table's D call, TRBD1, was not checked against the DNA. TRBV21-1 corresponds to a pseudogene. The TCR originated in a woman aged 45-59 years who had been exposed to COVID-19. Specimen: PBMCs or T cells enriched from blood (not recorded which). This CDR3 is CASSKGKGRGTHSYEQYF. The CDR3, as DNA: TGTGCCAGCAGCAAAGGCAAGGGCAGGGGAACCCACTCCTACGAGCAGTACTTC.